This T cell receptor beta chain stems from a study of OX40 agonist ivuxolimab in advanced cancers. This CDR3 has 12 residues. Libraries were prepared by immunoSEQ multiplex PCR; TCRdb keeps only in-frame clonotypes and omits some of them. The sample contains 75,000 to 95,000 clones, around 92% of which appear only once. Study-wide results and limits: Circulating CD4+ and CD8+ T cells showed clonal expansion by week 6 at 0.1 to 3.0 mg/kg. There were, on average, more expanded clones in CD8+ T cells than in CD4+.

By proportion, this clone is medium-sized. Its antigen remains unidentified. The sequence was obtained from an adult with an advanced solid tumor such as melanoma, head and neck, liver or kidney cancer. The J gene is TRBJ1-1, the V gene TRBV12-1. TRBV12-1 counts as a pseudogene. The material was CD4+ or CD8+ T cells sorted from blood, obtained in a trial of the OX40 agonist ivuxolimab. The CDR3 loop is CASSLWDTEAFF. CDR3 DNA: TGTGCCAGCAGCCTCTGGGACACTGAAGCTTTCTTT.